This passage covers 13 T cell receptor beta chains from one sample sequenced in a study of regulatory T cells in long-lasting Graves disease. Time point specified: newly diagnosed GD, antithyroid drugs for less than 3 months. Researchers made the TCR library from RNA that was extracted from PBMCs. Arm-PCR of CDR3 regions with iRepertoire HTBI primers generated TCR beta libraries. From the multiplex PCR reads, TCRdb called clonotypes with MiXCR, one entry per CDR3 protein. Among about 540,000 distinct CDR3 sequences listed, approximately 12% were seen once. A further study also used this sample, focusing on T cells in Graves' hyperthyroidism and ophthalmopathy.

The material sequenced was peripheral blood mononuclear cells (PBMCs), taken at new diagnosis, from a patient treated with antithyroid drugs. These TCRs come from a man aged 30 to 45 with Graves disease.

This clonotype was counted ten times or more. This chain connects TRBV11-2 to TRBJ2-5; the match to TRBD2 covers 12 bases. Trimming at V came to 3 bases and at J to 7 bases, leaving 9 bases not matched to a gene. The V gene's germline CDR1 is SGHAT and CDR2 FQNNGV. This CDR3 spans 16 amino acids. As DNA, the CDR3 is TGTGCCAGCAGCTTTAAGACTAGCGGGAGTGACGGGACCCAGTACTTC. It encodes CASSFKTSGSDGTQYF.

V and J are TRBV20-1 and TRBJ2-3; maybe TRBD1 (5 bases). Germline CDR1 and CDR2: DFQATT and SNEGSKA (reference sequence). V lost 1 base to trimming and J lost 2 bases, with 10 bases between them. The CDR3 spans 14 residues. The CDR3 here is CSARVDTTTDTQYF. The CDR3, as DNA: TGCAGTGCTAGAGTGGACACTACCACAGATACGCAGTATTTT.

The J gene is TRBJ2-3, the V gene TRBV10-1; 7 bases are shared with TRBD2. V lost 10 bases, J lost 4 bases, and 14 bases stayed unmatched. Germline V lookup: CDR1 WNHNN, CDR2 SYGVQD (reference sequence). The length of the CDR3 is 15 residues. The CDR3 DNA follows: TGCGCCAACTCCGACGGGGGGTCACGGCCAGATACGCAGTATTTT. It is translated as CANSDGGSRPDTQYF.

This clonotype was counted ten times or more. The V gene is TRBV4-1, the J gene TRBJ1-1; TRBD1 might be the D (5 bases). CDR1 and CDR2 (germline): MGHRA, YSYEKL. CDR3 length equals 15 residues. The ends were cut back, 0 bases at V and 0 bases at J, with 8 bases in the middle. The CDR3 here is CASSQEQGMNTEAFF. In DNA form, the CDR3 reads TGCGCCAGCAGCCAAGAGCAGGGCATGAACACTGAAGCTTTCTTT.

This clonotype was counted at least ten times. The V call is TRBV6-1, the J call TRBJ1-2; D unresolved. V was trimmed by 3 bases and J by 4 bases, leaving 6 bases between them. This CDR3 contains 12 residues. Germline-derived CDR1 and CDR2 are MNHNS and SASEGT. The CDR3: CASSDDLYGYTF. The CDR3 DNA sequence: TGTGCCAGCAGTGACGACCTCTATGGCTACACCTTC.

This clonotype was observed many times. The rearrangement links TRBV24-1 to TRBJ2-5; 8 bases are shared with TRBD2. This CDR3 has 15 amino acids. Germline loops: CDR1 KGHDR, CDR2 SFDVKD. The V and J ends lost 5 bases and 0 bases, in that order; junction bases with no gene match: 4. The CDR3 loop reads CATSAASGYQETQYF. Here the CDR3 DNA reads TGTGCCACCAGTGCGGCTAGCGGGTACCAAGAGACCCAGTACTTC.

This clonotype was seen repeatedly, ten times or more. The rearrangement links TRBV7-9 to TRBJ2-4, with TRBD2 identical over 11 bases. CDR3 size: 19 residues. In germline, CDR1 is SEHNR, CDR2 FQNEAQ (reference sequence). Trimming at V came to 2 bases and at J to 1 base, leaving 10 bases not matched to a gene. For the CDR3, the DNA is TGTGCCAGCAGCTTATTTTTAGCGGGAGGGATTGGTGCCAAAAACATTCAGTACTTC. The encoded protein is CASSLFLAGGIGAKNIQYF.

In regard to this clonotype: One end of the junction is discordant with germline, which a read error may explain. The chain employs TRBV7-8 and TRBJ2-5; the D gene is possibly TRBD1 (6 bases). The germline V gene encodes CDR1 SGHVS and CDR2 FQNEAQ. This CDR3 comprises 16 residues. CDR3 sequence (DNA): TGTGCCAGCGGCTTGGCGGACAGAGCGTACCAAGAGACCCAGTACTTC. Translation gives CASGLADRAYQETQYF.

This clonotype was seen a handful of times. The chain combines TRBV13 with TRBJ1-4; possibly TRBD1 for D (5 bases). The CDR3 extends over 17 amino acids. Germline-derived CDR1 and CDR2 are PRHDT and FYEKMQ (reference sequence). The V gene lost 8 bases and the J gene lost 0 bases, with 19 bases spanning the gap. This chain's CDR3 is CASAYMFGAATNEKLFF. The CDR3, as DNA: TGTGCCAGCGCCTACATGTTTGGGGCGGCAACTAATGAAAAACTGTTTTTT. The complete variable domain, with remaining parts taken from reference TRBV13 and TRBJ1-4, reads AAGVIQSPRHLIKEKRETATLKCYPIPRHDTVYWYQQGPGQDPQFLISFYEKMQSDKGSIPDRFSAQQFSDYHSELNMSSLELGDSALYFCASAYMFGAATNEKLFFGSGTQLSVL.

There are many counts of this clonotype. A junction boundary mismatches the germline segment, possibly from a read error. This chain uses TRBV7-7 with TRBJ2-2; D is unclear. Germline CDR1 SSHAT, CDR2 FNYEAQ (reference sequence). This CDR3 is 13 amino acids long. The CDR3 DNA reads TGTGCTAGCAGCCCGGTTGGAGCCGGGGAGCTGTTTTTT. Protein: CASSPVGAGELFF.

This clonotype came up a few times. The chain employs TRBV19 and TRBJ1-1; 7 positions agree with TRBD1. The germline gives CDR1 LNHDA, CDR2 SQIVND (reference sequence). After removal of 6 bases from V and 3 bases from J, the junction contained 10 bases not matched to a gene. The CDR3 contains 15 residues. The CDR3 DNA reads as TGTGCCAGTAGATCCGAGGGGGCGAGGGACACTGAAGCTTTCTTT. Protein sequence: CASRSEGARDTEAFF.

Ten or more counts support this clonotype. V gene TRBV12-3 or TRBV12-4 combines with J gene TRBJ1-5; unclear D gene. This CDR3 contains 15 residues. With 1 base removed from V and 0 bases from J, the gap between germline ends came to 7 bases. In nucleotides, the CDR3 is TGTGCCAGCAGTTTAGGCAGCAATAGCAATCAGCCCCAGCATTTT. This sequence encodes CASSLGSNSNQPQHF.

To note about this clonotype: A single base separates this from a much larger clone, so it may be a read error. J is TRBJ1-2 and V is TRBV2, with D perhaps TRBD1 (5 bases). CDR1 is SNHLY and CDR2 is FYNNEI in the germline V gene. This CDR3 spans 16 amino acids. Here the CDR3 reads CACSEALSGGANGYTF. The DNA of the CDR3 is TGTGCCTGCAGTGAAGCGCTGAGCGGGGGAGCGAATGGCTACACCTTC. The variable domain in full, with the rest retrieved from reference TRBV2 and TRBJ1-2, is EPEVTQTPSHQVTQMGQEVILRCVPISNHLYFYWYRQILGQKVEFLVSFYNNEISEKSEIFDDQFSVERPDGSNFTLKIRSTKLEDSAMYFCACSEALSGGANGYTFGSGTRLTVV.